These 21 T cell receptor beta chains were all obtained from the same sample, sequenced in a study of T cell clonotyping in hematopoietic cell transplantation. Produced via immunoSEQ multiplex PCR; TCRdb's table is partial and in-frame only. The profile shows some 49,000 clones, 85% to 90% of them singletons. Noted time point: recipient sample about 28 days before transplant, after cytoreduction. The input for sequencing was peripheral blood mononuclear cells, taken before stem cell transplant. The source of these receptors is a man aged 60-69 years with biphenotypic leukemia. Some clones in this sample may be carry-over from other donors' samples.

The chain has TRBV6-5 and TRBJ2-2; TRBD2 aligns across 7 bases. V was clipped by 3 bases and J by 4 bases; unmatched bases: 8. CDR3 length: 16 amino acids. Germline V gene data show CDR1 as MNHEY and CDR2 as SVGAGI. DNA for the CDR3: TGTGCCAGCAGTTATAGGACGGGGGAGGGCACCGGGGAGCTGTTTTTT. Its protein product is CASSYRTGEGTGELFF.

The chain couples TRBV30 to TRBJ2-3; D perhaps matches TRBD1 (6 bases). The CDR3 is made up of 17 amino acids. Germline V gene data show CDR1 as GTSNPN and CDR2 as SVGIG (reference sequence). Deletions cut 1 base from V and 2 bases from J, with 19 bases between. This CDR3 reads CAWSGLGAITSTDTQYF. As DNA, the CDR3 is TGTGCCTGGAGTGGGTTGGGGGCGATCACCTCCACAGATACGCAGTATTTT.

V and J are TRBV29-1 and TRBJ2-7; 10 bases map to TRBD2. V trimming: 6 bases; J trimming: 6 bases; junction bases outside the gene matches: 11. The germline V gene encodes CDR1 SQVTM and CDR2 ANQGSEA. There are 14 residues in the CDR3. The CDR3: CSVGVAGGIGEQYF. DNA for the CDR3: TGCAGCGTGGGGGTAGCGGGAGGTATCGGCGAGCAGTACTTC.

This chain joins TRBV27 and TRBJ2-7, with 10 bases lining up with TRBD2. CDR1 is MNHEY, CDR2 SMNVEV, per germline (reference sequence). The CDR3 covers 13 residues. V shed 5 bases, J shed 2 bases, and the junction held 0 bases outside the gene matches. The CDR3 loop reads CASSSGRAYEQYF. DNA of the CDR3: TGTGCCAGCAGTAGCGGGAGGGCCTACGAGCAGTACTTC.

CDR3 residues: CASSLQSTGTRELFF. The CDR3, as DNA: TGTGCCAGCAGCCTACAGTCCACCGGGACAAGGGAGCTGTTTTTT. The V gene is TRBV11-2, the J gene TRBJ2-2; tentatively, D is TRBD1 (6 bases). Germline V gene sequence: CDR1 SGHAT, CDR2 FQNNGV. The CDR3 covers 15 residues. V lost 5 bases to trimming and J lost 9 bases, with 19 bases between them.

This rearrangement joins TRBV7-3 to TRBJ1-1; 7 bases are shared with TRBD1. CDR1 and CDR2 from the germline V gene are SGHTA and FQGTGA. The ends lost 2 bases at V and 1 base at J; junction bases unmatched: 16. The CDR3 is 19 amino acids. CDR3 sequence (DNA): TGTGCCAGCAGCTTATCAGAGGCACTTGACAGGGCCGAGAACACTGAAGCTTTCTTT. Its protein is CASSLSEALDRAENTEAFF.

V and J are TRBV30 and TRBJ2-5; 9 nucleotides line up with TRBD2. J was trimmed by 4 bases and V by 4 bases; bases with no gene match: 1. Germline-derived CDR1 and CDR2 are GTSNPN and SVGIG (reference sequence). CDR3 size: 12 residues. The CDR3 protein is CAWNSGRETQYF. In DNA, the CDR3 is TGTGCCTGGAATAGCGGGAGAGAGACCCAGTACTTC.

This sequence joins TRBV6-1 and TRBJ1-4; D uncertain. The germline V and J ends were trimmed by 11 bases and 7 bases, with 23 bases remaining between them. Germline V gene data show CDR1 as MNHNS and CDR2 as SASEGT. The CDR3 runs 15 residues. Here the CDR3 reads CAGGRAALSGEKLFF. Here the CDR3 DNA reads TGTGCCGGCGGGAGGGCGGCCCTCTCCGGTGAAAAACTGTTTTTT.

This chain connects TRBV30 to TRBJ1-2; weak D call: TRBD1 (5 bases). Germline CDR1 reads GTSNPN; CDR2 reads SVGIG (reference sequence). V was trimmed by 5 bases and J by 4 bases, leaving 11 bases between them. The CDR3 spans 12 residues. The chain's CDR3 is CAWGDRSYGYTF. The CDR3 DNA sequence: TGTGCCTGGGGGGACCGCAGCTATGGCTACACCTTC. Full variable domain (outside the CDR3, taken from reference TRBV30 and TRBJ1-2): SQTIHQWPATLVQPVGSPLSLECTVEGTSNPNLYWYRQAAGRGLQLLFYSVGIGQISSEVPQNLSASRPQDRQFILSSKKLLLSDSGFYLCAWGDRSYGYTFGSGTRLTVV.

As DNA, the CDR3 is TGTGCCAGCAGTCGTGACATTCCTGGGGCCAACGTCCTGACTTTC. Its translation: CASSRDIPGANVLTF. This chain links TRBV5-4 with TRBJ2-6; no clear D gene. CDR1 SGHNT and CDR2 YYREEE come from the germline V gene (reference sequence). This CDR3 spans 15 amino acids. V lost 5 bases to trimming and J lost 2 bases, with 11 bases between them.

The CDR3 spells CAWRFAAYYGYTF. CDR3 sequence (DNA): TGTGCCTGGAGATTCGCGGCCTACTATGGCTACACCTTC. The rearrangement joins TRBV30 to TRBJ1-2; D gene ambiguous. The V end lost 3 bases, the J end lost 3 bases, and 11 bases lay between the germline ends. The germline V gene encodes CDR1 GTSNPN and CDR2 SVGIG (reference sequence). The CDR3 consists of 13 residues. The whole variable domain, filled in from reference TRBV30 and TRBJ1-2, reads SQTIHQWPATLVQPVGSPLSLECTVEGTSNPNLYWYRQAAGRGLQLLFYSVGIGQISSEVPQNLSASRPQDRQFILSSKKLLLSDSGFYLCAWRFAAYYGYTFGSGTRLTVV.

The chain employs TRBV10-3 and TRBJ1-2; D uncertain. From germline, CDR1 is ENHRY and CDR2 SYGVKD. Trimming left V 4 bases short and J 0 bases short, with 3 bases between. This CDR3 has 12 residues. CDR3 protein: CAISGANYGYTF. CDR3 DNA sequence: TGTGCCATCAGTGGTGCTAACTATGGCTACACCTTC.

V gene TRBV19 combines with J gene TRBJ1-1; D gene uncertain. Trimming stripped 7 bases from V and 2 bases from J, with 17 bases between. The length of the CDR3 is 15 residues. CDR1 is LNHDA, CDR2 SQIVND, per germline (reference sequence). This CDR3 reads CASIREKYSNTEAFF. The CDR3 nucleotides read TGTGCCAGTATTCGGGAGAAATATTCCAACACTGAAGCTTTCTTT.

The V and J genes are TRBV18 and TRBJ1-5; TRBD1 matches 7 bases. This CDR3 spans 16 amino acids. Losses at the gene ends were 0 bases for V and 3 bases for J; bases not matched to a gene: 5. Germline-derived CDR1 and CDR2 are KGHSH and LQKENI. CDR3 DNA: TGTGCCAGCTCACCACCGACAGGGCACCCCAATCAGCCCCAGCATTTT. Protein sequence: CASSPPTGHPNQPQHF.

The V gene is TRBV29-1, the J gene TRBJ1-2, with TRBD1 as a possible D gene (6 bases). V lost 6 bases and J 8 bases, leaving 22 bases between the germline ends. In germline, CDR1 is SQVTM, CDR2 ANQGSEA. This CDR3 region has 14 residues. The CDR3 loop reads CSVATGGALEGYTF. Here the CDR3 DNA reads TGCAGCGTGGCAACGGGGGGCGCGCTGGAAGGCTACACCTTC. Filled out from reference TRBV29-1 and TRBJ1-2, the complete variable domain reads SAVISQKPSRDICQRGTSLTIQCQVDSQVTMMFWYRQQPGQSLTLIATANQGSEATYESGFVIDKFPISRPNLTFSTLTVSNMSPEDSSIYLCSVATGGALEGYTFGSGTRLTVV.

Comments on this clone: The junction does not match germline at one end; this may be a read error. This CDR3 reads CASSRGSMANYGYTF. The CDR3 DNA reads TGTGCTAGCAGCCGGGGCTCCATGGCTAACTATGGCTACACCTTC. The chain has TRBV7-7 and TRBJ1-2; D possibly corresponds to TRBD1 (5 bases). Germline V lookup: CDR1 SSHAT, CDR2 FNYEAQ (reference sequence). The CDR3 length is 15 residues.

Relative to its sample, this clone is medium-sized. The chain carries TRBV28 and TRBJ1-6; tentatively, D is TRBD1 (5 bases). V lost 10 bases, J lost 0 bases, and 22 bases lay in between. Germline V gene sequence: CDR1 MDHEN, CDR2 SYDVKM. This CDR3 has 18 amino acids. The CDR3, as DNA: TGTGCCACCCGCAGCGGGGCAGATCCGAGCTCCTATAATTCACCCCTCCACTTT. Protein: CATRSGADPSSYNSPLHF.

The sample holds one count of this clone. The chain combines TRBV7-2 with TRBJ1-5, with D perhaps matching TRBD1 (5 bases). The germline V gene encodes CDR1 SGHTA and CDR2 FQGNSA. This CDR3 comprises 12 residues. V was cut by 5 bases and J by 5 bases, with 7 bases left in between. The CDR3 loop is CASSTQDQPQHF. The CDR3 DNA reads as TGTGCCAGCAGCACACAGGATCAGCCCCAGCATTTT.

This chain uses TRBV5-1 with TRBJ2-7; D remains ambiguous. V was pared by 0 bases and J by 0 bases, with 7 bases between. Per the germline V gene, CDR1 is SGHRS and CDR2 is YFSETQ. The CDR3 has 14 amino acids. CDR3 coding DNA: TGCGCCAGCAGCTTGGGTGCGACCTCCTACGAGCAGTACTTC. Its translation is CASSLGATSYEQYF.

A few counts support this clone. The chain recombines TRBV28 with TRBJ2-5, with D unresolved. V lost 2 bases and J lost 1, with 2 bases in between. CDR1 is MDHEN, CDR2 SYDVKM, per germline. The CDR3 runs to 12 residues. CDR3 DNA sequence: TGTGCCAGCAGTTTAACCCAAGAGACCCAGTACTTC. As protein: CASSLTQETQYF.

This clone was seen a handful of times. The chain is built from TRBV10-3 and TRBJ1-2, with D hard to call. The CDR3 loop spans 14 amino acids. Trimming removed 0 bases from V and 6 bases from J, with 11 bases in between. CDR1 and CDR2 (germline): ENHRY, SYGVKD. Written as DNA, the CDR3 is TGTGCCATCAGTGAGTCAGGTAGTGTTAATGGCTACACCTTC. Protein sequence: CAISESGSVNGYTF.